This TCR beta chain stems from a study of shared clonotypes between healthy human individuals. Germline CDR1 is MDHEN and CDR2 is SYDVKM. After removal of 6 bases from V and 3 bases from J, the junction contained 8 bases not matched to a gene. CDR3 length equals 14 residues. Measured with immunoSEQ multiplex PCR; TCRdb has only the in-frame clones, and not every one. The repertoire holds some 550,000 clones, with around 97% as singletons. V usage is TRBV28 and J usage is TRBJ2-7; 7 nucleotides align to TRBD1. The material sequenced was naive CD4+ T cells sorted from blood. Sample subset: CD45RA+ positively selected. This clonotype originated in a woman in her thirties in good health. The CDR3, as DNA: TGTGCCAGCAGGCGCACAGGGGTCCTCTACGAGCAGTACTTC. As protein: CASRRTGVLYEQYF.